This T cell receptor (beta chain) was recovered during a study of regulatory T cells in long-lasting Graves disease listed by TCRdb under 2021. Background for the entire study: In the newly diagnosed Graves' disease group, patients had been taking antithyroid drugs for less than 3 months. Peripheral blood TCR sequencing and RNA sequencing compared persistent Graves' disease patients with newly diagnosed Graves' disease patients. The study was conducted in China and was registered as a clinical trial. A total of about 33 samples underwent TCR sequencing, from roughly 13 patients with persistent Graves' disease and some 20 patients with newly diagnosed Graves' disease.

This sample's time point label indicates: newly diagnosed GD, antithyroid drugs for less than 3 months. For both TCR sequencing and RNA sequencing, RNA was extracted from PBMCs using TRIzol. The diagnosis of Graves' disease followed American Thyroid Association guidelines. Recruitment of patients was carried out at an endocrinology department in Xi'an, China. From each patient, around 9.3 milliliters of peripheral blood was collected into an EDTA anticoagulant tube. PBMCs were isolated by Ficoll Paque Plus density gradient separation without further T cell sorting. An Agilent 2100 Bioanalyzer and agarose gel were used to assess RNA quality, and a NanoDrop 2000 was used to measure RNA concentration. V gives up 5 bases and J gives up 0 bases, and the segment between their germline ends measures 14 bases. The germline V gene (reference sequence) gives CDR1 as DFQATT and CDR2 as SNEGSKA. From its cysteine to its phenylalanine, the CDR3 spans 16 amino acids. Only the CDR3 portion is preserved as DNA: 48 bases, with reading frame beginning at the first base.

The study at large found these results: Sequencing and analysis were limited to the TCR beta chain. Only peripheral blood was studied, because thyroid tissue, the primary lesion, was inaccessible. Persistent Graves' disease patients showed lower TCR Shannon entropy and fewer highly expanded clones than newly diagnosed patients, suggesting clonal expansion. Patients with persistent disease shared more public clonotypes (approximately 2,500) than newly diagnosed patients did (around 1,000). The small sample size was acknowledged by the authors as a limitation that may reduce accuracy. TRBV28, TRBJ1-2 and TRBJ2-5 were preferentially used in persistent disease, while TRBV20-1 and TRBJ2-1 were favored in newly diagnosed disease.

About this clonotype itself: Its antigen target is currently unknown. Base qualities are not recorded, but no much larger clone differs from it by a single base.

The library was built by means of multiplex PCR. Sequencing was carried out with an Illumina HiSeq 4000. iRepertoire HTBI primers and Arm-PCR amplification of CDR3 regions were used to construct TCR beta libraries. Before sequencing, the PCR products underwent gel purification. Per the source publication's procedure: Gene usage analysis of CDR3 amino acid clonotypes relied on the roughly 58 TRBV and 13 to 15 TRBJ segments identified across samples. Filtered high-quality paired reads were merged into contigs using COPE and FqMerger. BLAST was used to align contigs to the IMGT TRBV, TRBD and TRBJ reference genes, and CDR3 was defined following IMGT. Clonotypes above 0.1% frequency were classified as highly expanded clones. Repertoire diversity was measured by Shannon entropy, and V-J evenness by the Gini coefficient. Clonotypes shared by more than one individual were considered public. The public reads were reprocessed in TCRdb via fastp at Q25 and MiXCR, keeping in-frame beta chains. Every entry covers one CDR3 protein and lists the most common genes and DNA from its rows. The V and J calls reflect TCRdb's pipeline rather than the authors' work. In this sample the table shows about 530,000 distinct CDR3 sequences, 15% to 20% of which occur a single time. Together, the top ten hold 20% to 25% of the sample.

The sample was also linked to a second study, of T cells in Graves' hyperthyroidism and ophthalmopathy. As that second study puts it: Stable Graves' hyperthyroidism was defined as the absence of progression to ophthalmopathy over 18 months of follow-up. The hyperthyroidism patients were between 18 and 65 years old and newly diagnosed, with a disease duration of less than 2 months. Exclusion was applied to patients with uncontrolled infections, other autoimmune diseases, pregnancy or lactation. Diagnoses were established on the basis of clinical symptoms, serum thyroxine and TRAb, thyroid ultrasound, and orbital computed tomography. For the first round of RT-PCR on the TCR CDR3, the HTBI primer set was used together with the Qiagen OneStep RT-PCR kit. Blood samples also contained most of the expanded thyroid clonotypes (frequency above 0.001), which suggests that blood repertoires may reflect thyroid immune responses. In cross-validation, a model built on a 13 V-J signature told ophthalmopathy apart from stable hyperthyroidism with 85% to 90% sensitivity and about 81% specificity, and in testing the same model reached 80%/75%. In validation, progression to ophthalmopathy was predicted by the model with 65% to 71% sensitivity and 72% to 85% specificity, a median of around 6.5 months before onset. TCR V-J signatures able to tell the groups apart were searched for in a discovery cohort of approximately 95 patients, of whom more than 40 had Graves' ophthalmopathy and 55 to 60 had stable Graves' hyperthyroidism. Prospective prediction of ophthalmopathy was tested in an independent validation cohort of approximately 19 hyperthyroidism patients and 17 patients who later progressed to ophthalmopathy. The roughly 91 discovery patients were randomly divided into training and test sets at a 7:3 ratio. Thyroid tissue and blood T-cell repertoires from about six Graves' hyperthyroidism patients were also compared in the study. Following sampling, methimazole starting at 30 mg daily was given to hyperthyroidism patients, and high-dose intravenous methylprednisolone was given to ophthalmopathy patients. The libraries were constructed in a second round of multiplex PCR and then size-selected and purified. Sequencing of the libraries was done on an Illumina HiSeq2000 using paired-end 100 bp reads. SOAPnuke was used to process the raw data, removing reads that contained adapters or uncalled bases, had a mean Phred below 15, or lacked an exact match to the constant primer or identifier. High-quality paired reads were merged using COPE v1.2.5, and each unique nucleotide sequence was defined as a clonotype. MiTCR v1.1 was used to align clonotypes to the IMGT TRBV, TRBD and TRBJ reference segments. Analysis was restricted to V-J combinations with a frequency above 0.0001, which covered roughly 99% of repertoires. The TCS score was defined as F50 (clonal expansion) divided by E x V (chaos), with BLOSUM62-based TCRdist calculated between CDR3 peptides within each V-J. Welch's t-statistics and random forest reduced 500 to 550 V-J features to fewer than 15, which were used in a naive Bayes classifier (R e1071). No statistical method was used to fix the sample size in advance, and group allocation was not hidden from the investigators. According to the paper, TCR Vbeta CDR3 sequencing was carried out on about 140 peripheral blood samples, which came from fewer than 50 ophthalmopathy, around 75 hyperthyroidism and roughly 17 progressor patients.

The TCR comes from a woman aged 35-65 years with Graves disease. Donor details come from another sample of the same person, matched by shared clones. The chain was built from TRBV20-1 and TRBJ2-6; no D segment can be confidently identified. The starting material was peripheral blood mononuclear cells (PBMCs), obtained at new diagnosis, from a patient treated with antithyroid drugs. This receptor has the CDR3 CSALGQNSSGANVLTF. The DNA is TGCAGTGCTCTGGGCCAGAACAGCTCTGGGGCCAACGTCCTGACTTTC.